This passage covers 29 T cell receptor beta chains from one sample sequenced in a study of T cells expressing NK-cell markers. TCRdb reprocessed the 5' RACE reads; each CDR3 protein has one entry and no DNA is given. The sample data list about 380,000 distinct CDR3 sequences. Sequencing was carried out using blood T cells: a sorted CD56 or NKG2C T cell subset, CD4+ or CD8+ T cells, or bulk PBMC T cells (not recorded which). These receptors all stem from a man between 18 and 69 years old in good health.

CDR3 residues: CATSDHRKSYSLNTEAFF. This chain uses TRBV24-1 with TRBJ1-1; TCRdb designates TRBD1, a call that cannot be tested without DNA. CDR3 size: 18 residues. Looked up from germline, CDR1 is KGHDR and CDR2 is SFDVKD.

The chain has TRBV18 and TRBJ2-3; as DNA is missing, the TRBD2 call by TCRdb cannot be tested. Germline-derived CDR1 and CDR2 are KGHSH and LQKENI. This CDR3 is 17 amino acids long. This CDR3 reads CASSPPVQRLGTDTQYF.

V is TRBV4-1 and J is TRBJ2-5; TCRdb's D gene call, TRBD2, goes unchecked for lack of DNA. CDR3 length: 15 residues. Germline V gene lookup returns CDR1 MGHRA and CDR2 YSYEKL. CDR3 loop: CASSPLAGGLETQYF.

The rearrangement uses TRBV9 and TRBJ1-1. Germline CDR1 and CDR2: SGDLS and YYNGEE. This CDR3 region has 16 residues. CDR3 region: CASSVVIQNRYTEAFF. Filled out from reference TRBV9 and TRBJ1-1, the complete variable domain reads DSGVTQTPKHLITATGQRVTLRCSPRSGDLSVYWYQQSLDQGLQFLIQYYNGEERAKGNILERFSAQQFPDLHSELNLSSLELGDSALYFCASSVVIQNRYTEAFFGQGTRLTVV.

The chain carries TRBV7-6 and TRBJ1-5. CDR1 is SGHVS and CDR2 is FNYEAQ in the germline V gene. The CDR3 has 15 residues. This chain's CDR3 is CASSLSTDSNQPQHF.

The gene calls are TRBV2 and TRBJ2-1; TCRdb lists TRBD2, though no DNA is available to test this call. The CDR3 totals 14 residues. CDR1 is SNHLY, CDR2 FYNNEI, per germline. CDR3 protein: CASRPTSGVSEQFF.

This chain uses TRBV30 with TRBJ2-5. The CDR3 runs to 13 residues. The germline gives CDR1 GTSNPN, CDR2 SVGIG (reference sequence). The CDR3 loop reads CAWSVNFQETQYF.

The chain links TRBV2 to TRBJ2-1; TCRdb's D call of TRBD2 is untestable without DNA. The CDR3 runs 15 residues. CDR1 and CDR2 (germline): SNHLY, FYNNEI. This CDR3 is CASSAGGGALVEQFF.

V usage is TRBV12-3 or TRBV12-4 and J usage is TRBJ1-2; no DNA is available, so the TRBD1 call from TCRdb remains unchecked. The CDR3 has 15 residues. CDR3 loop: CASSRTGLLVQGYTF.

The chain combines TRBV15 with TRBJ2-6; the TCRdb call, TRBD1, lacks DNA for checking. This CDR3 is built from 16 residues. From germline, CDR1 is LNHNV and CDR2 YYDKDF (reference sequence). CDR3 protein: CATSGRGLSGANVLTF. The full variable domain, its missing parts supplied by reference TRBV15 and TRBJ2-6, is DAMVIQNPRYQVTQFGKPVTLSCSQTLNHNVMYWYQQKSSQAPKLLFHYYDKDFNNEADTPDNFQSRRPNTSFCFLDIRSPGLGDTAMYLCATSGRGLSGANVLTFGAGSRLTVL.

V is TRBV11-2 and J is TRBJ2-7; TCRdb indicates TRBD1, and absent DNA this call remains unverified. The CDR3 runs 15 residues. Germline lookup yields CDR1 SGHAT and CDR2 FQNNGV. The CDR3 protein is CASRKKQGWSYEQYF.

The chain links TRBV7-9 to TRBJ2-3; TCRdb designates TRBD2, a call that cannot be tested without DNA. Per germline, CDR1 SEHNR and CDR2 FQNEAQ (reference sequence). The CDR3 is 16 amino acids. This chain's CDR3 is CASSPGLAGGSDTQYF.

CDR3 protein: CASSRGTPAQEQYF. This rearrangement joins TRBV6-1 to TRBJ2-7; TCRdb outputs TRBD2, but without DNA this stays unchecked. The germline V gene has CDR1 MNHNS and CDR2 SASEGT. This CDR3 is built from 14 residues.

The gene calls are TRBV20-1 and TRBJ2-7; the D call from TCRdb, TRBD2, cannot be confirmed without DNA. Germline CDR1 reads DFQATT; CDR2 reads SNEGSKA (reference sequence). This CDR3 is 13 amino acids long. Here the CDR3 reads CSAYTSGPYEQYF.

The chain couples TRBV27 to TRBJ2-2; TCRdb returns TRBD1, unconfirmable since there is no DNA. Per germline, CDR1 MNHEY and CDR2 SMNVEV (reference sequence). This CDR3 spans 15 amino acids. The CDR3 spells CASRPRTGGTGELFF.

This sequence joins TRBV5-6 and TRBJ1-6. This CDR3 contains 19 residues. Germline CDR1 reads SGHDT; CDR2 reads YYEEEE. This chain's CDR3 is CASSSFRARSNSYNSPLHF.

J is TRBJ2-5 and V is TRBV14; TCRdb's assignment of TRBD2 cannot be checked, as there is no DNA. The CDR3 contains 15 residues. Germline V gene sequence: CDR1 SGHDN, CDR2 FVKESK. CDR3 region: CASSYGLYSQETQYF.

The V call is TRBV18, the J call TRBJ2-7; with no DNA, the TCRdb D assignment of TRBD1 cannot be verified. Germline CDR1 KGHSH, CDR2 LQKENI. The CDR3 spans 15 residues. The CDR3 here is CASSPSGPRSYEQYF.

CDR3 sequence reads: CLYSKRGGGEDTGELFF. The V gene is TRBV27, the J gene TRBJ2-2; checking the TCRdb D call of TRBD1 is not possible without DNA. Germline CDR1 is MNHEY and CDR2 is SMNVEV (reference sequence). The CDR3 has 17 residues.

V is TRBV21-1 and J is TRBJ1-2. TRBV21-1 is given as a pseudogene. This CDR3 region has 12 residues. The CDR3: CASGFHNYGYTF.

The chain couples TRBV5-1 to TRBJ2-7; TCRdb indicates TRBD1, and absent DNA this call remains unverified. Germline V gene lookup returns CDR1 SGHRS and CDR2 YFSETQ. The CDR3 extends over 13 amino acids. The CDR3 is CASSLGGSGEQYF.

The J gene is TRBJ2-5, the V gene TRBV4-2; TCRdb selects TRBD2, and the lack of DNA leaves this call unchecked. Per the germline V gene, CDR1 is LGHNA and CDR2 is YNFKEQ. The CDR3 loop spans 16 amino acids. The CDR3 loop reads CASSQGRGGVGETQYF.

V gene TRBV5-1 combines with J gene TRBJ2-7. CDR3 length equals 13 residues. The V gene's germline CDR1 is SGHRS and CDR2 YFSETQ. CDR3 sequence: CASSGSLLHEQYF.

The rearrangement uses TRBV6-5 and TRBJ1-6; the TCRdb D gene call, TRBD1, has no DNA to confirm it. The germline V gene has CDR1 MNHEY and CDR2 SVGAGI. This CDR3 contains 16 residues. CDR3 loop: CASSYSGRGNNSPLHF.

CDR3 residues: CASSYSPPTSYQETQYF. This sequence joins TRBV6-5 and TRBJ2-5; the TCRdb D gene call, TRBD2, has no DNA to confirm it. CDR1 MNHEY and CDR2 SVGAGI come from the germline V gene. The CDR3 covers 17 residues.

The chain links TRBV7-2 to TRBJ2-1; checking the TCRdb D call of TRBD2 is not possible without DNA. The germline V gene encodes CDR1 SGHTA and CDR2 FQGNSA. The CDR3 loop spans 16 amino acids. CDR3 loop: CASSRGLAGVYNEQFF.

The chain combines TRBV12-5 with TRBJ2-5; TCRdb picks TRBD1, but there is no DNA to check that call. There are 16 residues in the CDR3. In germline, CDR1 is LGHNT, CDR2 FRNRAP. The CDR3 loop reads CASGLVAGTTQETQYF.

This chain joins TRBV12-3 or TRBV12-4 and TRBJ1-1. This CDR3 has 14 amino acids. This chain's CDR3 is CASSAFTGRAEAFF.

The V gene is TRBV6-1, the J gene TRBJ2-7; TCRdb returns TRBD1, unconfirmable since there is no DNA. Germline values: CDR1 MNHNS, CDR2 SASEGT. CDR3 length: 13 residues. The CDR3 is CASRGGDPYEQYF.